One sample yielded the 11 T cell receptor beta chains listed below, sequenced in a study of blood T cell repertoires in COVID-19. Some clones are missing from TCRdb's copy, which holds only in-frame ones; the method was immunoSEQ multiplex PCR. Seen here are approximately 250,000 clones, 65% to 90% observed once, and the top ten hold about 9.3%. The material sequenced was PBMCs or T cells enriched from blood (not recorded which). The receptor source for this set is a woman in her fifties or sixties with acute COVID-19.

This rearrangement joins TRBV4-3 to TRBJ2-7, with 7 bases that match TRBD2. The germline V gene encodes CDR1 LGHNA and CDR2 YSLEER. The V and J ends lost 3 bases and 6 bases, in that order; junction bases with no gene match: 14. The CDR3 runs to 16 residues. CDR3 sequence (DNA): TGCGCCAGCAGCCACTCTGTGGGAGGGATAACGGGCGAGCAGTACTTC. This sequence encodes CASSHSVGGITGEQYF.

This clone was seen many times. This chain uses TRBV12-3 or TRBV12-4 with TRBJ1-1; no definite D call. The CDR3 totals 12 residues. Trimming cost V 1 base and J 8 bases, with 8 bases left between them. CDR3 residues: CASSLGGLEAFF. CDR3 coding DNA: TGTGCCAGCAGTTTAGGAGGGTTAGAAGCTTTCTTT.

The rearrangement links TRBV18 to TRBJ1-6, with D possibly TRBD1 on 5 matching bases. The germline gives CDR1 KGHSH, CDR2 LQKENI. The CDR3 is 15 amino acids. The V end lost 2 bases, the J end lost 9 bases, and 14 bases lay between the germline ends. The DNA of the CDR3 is TGTGCCAGCTCACCAGCGGGGCAGAGGGGTTCACCCCTCCACTTT. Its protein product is CASSPAGQRGSPLHF. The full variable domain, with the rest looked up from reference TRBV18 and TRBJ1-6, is NAGVMQNPRHLVRRRGQEARLRCSPMKGHSHVYWYRQLPEEGLKFMVYLQKENIIDESGMPKERFSAEFPKEGPSILRIQQVVRGDSAAYFCASSPAGQRGSPLHFGNGTRLTVT.

The CDR3 loop reads CASSIRDRGGKLFF. The CDR3 region has the DNA TGTGCCAGTAGTATTCGGGACAGGGGCGGGAAACTGTTTTTT. The J gene is TRBJ1-4, the V gene TRBV19, with 10 bases aligning to TRBD1. The germline V gene has CDR1 LNHDA and CDR2 SQIVND (reference sequence). V shed 3 bases, J shed 11 bases, and the junction held 6 bases outside the gene matches. This CDR3 contains 14 residues.

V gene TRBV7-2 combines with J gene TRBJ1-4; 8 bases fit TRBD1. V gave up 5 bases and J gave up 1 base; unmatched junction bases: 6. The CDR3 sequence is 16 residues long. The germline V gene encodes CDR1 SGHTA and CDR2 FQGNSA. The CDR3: CASSPPGGRTNEKLFF. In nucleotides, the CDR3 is TGTGCCAGCAGCCCCCCAGGGGGCCGAACTAATGAAAAACTGTTTTTT.

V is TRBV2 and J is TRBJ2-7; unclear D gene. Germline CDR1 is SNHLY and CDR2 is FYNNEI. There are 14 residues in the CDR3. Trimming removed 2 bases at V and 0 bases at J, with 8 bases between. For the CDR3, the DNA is TGTGCCAGCAGTGAAATGGCAGTCTCCTACGAGCAGTACTTC. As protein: CASSEMAVSYEQYF.

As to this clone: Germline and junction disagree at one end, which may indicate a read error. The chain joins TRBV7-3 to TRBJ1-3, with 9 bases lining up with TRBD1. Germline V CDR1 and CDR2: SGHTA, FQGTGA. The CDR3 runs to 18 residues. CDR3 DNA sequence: TGTGCCAGCAGCCTAACCCCGACAGGGGGGCACTCTGGAAACACCATATATTTT. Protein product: CASSLTPTGGHSGNTIYF. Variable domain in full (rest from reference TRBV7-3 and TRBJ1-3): GAGVSQTPSNKVTEKGKYVELRCDPISGHTALYWYRQSLGQGPEFLIYFQGTGAADDSGLPNDRFFAVRPEGSVSTLKIQRTERGDSAVYLCASSLTPTGGHSGNTIYFGEGSWLTVV.

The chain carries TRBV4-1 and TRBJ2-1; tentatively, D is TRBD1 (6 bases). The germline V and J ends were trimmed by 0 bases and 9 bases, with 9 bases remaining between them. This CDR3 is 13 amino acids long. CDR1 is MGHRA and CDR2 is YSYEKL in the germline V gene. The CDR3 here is CASSQETRGEQFF. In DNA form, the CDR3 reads TGCGCCAGCAGCCAAGAGACCAGGGGTGAGCAGTTCTTC.

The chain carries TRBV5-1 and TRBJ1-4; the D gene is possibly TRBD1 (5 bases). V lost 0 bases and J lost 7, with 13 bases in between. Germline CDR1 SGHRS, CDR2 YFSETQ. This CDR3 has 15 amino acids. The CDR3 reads CASSLEAAGGEKLFF. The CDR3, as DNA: TGCGCCAGCAGCTTGGAAGCGGCCGGGGGTGAAAAACTGTTTTTT.

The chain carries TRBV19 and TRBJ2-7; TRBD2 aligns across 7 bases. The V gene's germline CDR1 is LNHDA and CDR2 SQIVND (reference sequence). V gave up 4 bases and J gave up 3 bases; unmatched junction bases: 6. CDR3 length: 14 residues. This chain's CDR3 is CASSTAGVHYEQYF. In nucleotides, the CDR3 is TGTGCCAGTAGTACGGCGGGGGTGCACTACGAGCAGTACTTC. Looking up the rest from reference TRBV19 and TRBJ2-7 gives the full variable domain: DGGITQSPKYLFRKEGQNVTLSCEQNLNHDAMYWYRQDPGQGLRLIYYSQIVNDFQKGDIAEGYSVSREKKESFPLTVTSAQKNPTAFYLCASSTAGVHYEQYFGPGTRLTVT.

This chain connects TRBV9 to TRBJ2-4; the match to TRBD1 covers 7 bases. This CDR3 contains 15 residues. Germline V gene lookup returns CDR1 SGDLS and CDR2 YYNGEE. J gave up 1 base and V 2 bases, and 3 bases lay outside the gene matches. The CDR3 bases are TGTGCCAGCAGCGTGACAGGGACGGCCAAAAACATTCAGTACTTC. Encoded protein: CASSVTGTAKNIQYF.